Given below is one T cell receptor beta chain in context. TCRdb keeps only in-frame clones here, not all; method: immunoSEQ multiplex PCR. Among tens of thousands of clones listed, over 55% were seen once. This sample stems from a study of cytotoxic CD8 clonotypes in ibrutinib-treated CLL. Cryopreserved PBMCs were the source of about 2.2 micrograms of genomic DNA, which went to TCR beta libraries. Germline loops: CDR1 LNHDA, CDR2 SQIVND (reference sequence). The CDR3 covers 19 residues. V gave up 9 bases and J gave up 5 bases, with 32 bases separating them. Source: PBMCs, taken after 24 months of ibrutinib treatment. This clonotype originated in a human donor with chronic lymphocytic leukemia. This rearrangement joins TRBV19 to TRBJ2-1; no reliable D call. CDR3 sequence: CASHLHGEEPSGANNEQFF. CDR3 nucleotides: TGTGCCAGCCATCTACATGGAGAAGAACCTTCTGGTGCTAACAATGAGCAGTTCTTC.